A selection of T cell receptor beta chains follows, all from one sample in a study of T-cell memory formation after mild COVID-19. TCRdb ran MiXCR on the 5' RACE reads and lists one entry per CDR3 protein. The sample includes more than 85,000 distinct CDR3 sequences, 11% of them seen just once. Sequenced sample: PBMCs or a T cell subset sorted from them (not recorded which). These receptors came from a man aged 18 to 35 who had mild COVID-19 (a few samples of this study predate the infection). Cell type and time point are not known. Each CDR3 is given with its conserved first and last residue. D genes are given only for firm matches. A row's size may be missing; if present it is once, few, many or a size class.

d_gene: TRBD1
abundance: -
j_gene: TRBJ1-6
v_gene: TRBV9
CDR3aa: CASSVAPGQLYSPLHF
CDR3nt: TGTGCCAGCAGCGTAGCTCCGGGACAGTTATATTCACCCCTCCACTTT

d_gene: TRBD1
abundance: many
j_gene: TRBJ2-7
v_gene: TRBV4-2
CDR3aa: CASSQAGTGNEQYF
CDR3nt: TGTGCCAGCAGCCAGGCCGGGACAGGGAACGAGCAGTACTTC

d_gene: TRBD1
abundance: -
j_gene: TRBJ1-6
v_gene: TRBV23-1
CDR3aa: CASSSGTEDYNSPLHF
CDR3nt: TGCGCCAGCAGTTCCGGGACAGAAGACTATAATTCACCCCTCCACTTT

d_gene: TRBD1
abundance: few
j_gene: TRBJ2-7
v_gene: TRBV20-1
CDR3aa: CSAARDRGSYEQYF
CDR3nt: TGCAGTGCCGCCCGGGACAGGGGAAGCTACGAGCAGTACTTC

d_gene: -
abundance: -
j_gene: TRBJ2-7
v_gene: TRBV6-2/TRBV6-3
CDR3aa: CASSEEIGPYEQYF
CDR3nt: TGTGCCAGCAGTGAGGAAATTGGTCCCTACGAGCAGTACTTC

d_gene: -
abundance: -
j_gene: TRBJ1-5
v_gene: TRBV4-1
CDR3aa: CASSQGRGGPGPQHF
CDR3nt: TGCGCCAGCAGCCAAGGGCGCGGGGGCCCGGGGCCCCAGCATTTT

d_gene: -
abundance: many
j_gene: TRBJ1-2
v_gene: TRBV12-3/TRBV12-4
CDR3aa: CASSPTGNYGYTF
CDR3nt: TGTGCCAGCAGCCCCACAGGGAACTATGGCTACACCTTC

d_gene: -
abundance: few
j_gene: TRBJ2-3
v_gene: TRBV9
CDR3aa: CASSATSTDTQYF
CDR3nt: TGTGCCAGCAGCGCTACATCGACAGATACGCAGTATTTT

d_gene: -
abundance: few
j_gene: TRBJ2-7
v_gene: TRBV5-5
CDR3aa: CASSYRQASLSSYEQYF
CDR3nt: TGTGCCAGCAGCTATAGACAGGCATCCCTTAGCTCCTACGAGCAGTACTTC

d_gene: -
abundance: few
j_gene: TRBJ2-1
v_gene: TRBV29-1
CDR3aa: CSGSITSHISSRSYNEQFF
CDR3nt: TGCAGCGGATCCATTACCAGCCACATTTCGTCTCGCTCCTACAATGAGCAGTTCTTC

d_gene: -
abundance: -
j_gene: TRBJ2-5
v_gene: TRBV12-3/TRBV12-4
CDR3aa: CASTNHEETQYF
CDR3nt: TGTGCCAGCACCAATCACGAGGAGACCCAGTACTTC

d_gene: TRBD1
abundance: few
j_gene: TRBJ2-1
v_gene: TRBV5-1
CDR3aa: CASSLWDRGTYNEQFF
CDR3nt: TGCGCCAGCAGCTTGTGGGACAGGGGGACCTACAATGAGCAGTTCTTC

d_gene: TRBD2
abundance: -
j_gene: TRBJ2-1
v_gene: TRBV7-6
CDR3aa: CASSLVVAGGPSYNEQFF
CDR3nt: TGTGCCAGCAGCTTAGTAGTAGCGGGGGGCCCCTCCTACAATGAGCAGTTCTTC

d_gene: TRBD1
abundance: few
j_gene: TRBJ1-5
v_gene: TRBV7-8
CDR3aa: CASSSGQDLNQPQHF
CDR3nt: TGTGCCAGCAGCTCGGGACAGGACCTAAATCAGCCCCAGCATTTT

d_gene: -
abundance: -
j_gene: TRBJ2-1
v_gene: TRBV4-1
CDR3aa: CASSQAREFDEQFF
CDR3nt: TGCGCCAGCAGCCAAGCAAGAGAATTCGATGAGCAGTTCTTC

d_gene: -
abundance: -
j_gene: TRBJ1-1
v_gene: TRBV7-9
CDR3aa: CASSSRVINTEAFF
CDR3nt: TGTGCCAGCAGCTCCAGGGTTATTAACACTGAAGCTTTCTTT

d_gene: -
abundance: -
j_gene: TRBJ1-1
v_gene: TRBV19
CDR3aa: CASSIDTGTEAFF
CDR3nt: TGTGCCAGTAGTATAGATACTGGTACTGAAGCTTTCTTT